This T cell receptor beta chain is from a study of blood T cells in healthy people across ages. Looking at the study overall: Capture by template switching was about one barcoded beta molecule per two T cells.

Notes on this clonotype: Its cognate antigen is unknown.

PCR was performed a second time for roughly 7 to 11 cycles using a sample-barcoded 5' primer and a J-beta primer mix. TCRdb fed the 5' RACE reads into MiXCR, producing one record per CDR3 protein. The sample carries around 940,000 distinct CDR3 sequences, just over 50% recorded once. Germline assignment: CDR1 SGHTA and CDR2 FQGNSA. V trimming: 1 base; J trimming: 5 bases; junction bases outside the gene matches: 11. The CDR3 is 18 amino acids. Study findings and constraints: When set beside aged donors, long-lived donors presented more naive CD4+ cells and higher diversity.

The sample was blood. The receptor's source is a woman aged 55-75 years in good health. V and J are TRBV7-2 and TRBJ2-2; TRBD2 matches at 9 bases. CDR3 bases: TGTGCCAGCAGCTTAGTGGGGGCAGCGGGAGGAGGGACCGGGGAGCTGTTTTTT. Its translation is CASSLVGAAGGGTGELFF.